The clone carrying this TCR beta chain was detected a few times. No antigen is known for it. Time point reported: persistent/refractory GD, antithyroid drugs over 5 years with positive TRAb. Following extraction of RNA from PBMCs, that RNA was used to make the TCR library. According to the study, TCR beta libraries were built with iRepertoire HTBI primers and CDR3-region Arm-PCR. Original processing methods: Identification yielded approximately 60 TRBV and approximately 13 TRBJ segments across samples. TCRdb analysed the multiplex PCR reads with MiXCR anew, one entry per CDR3 protein. The V and J calls come from TCRdb's annotation, not from the publication. The table records 420,000 or so distinct CDR3 sequences, about 20% of them present only once. This sample is part of a study of regulatory T cells in long-lasting Graves disease. General study points: Study was limited to peripheral blood, excluding thyroid tissue.

Germline V gives CDR1 MNHEY, CDR2 SVGAGI. The V and J ends lost 4 bases and 0 bases, in that order; junction bases with no gene match: 11. The CDR3 is 18 amino acids. The sequencing here drew on peripheral blood mononuclear cells (PBMCs), taken when the disease was refractory, from a patient treated with antithyroid drugs. This TCR was sampled from a female donor with Graves disease. The J gene is TRBJ2-7, the V gene TRBV6-5, with 11 bases fitting TRBD2. CDR3 nucleotide sequence: TGTGCCAGCAGTTCTCAGGGACTAGCGGTCCGGACCTCCTACGAGCAGTACTTC. This codes for CASSSQGLAVRTSYEQYF.